This T cell receptor beta chain was profiled in a study of T cells in Graves' hyperthyroidism and ophthalmopathy. Amplified TCR beta CDR3 regions derived from RNA transcripts. Primed by the HTBI set, a first-round RT-PCR was run on the TCR CDR3. TCRdb processed the multiplex PCR reads anew with MiXCR; each CDR3 protein has one entry. The repertoire includes roughly 700,000 distinct CDR3 sequences, just over 35% of them detected once, and less than 35% sits in the top ten. Among the patients, aged 18 to 65, hyperthyroidism was newly diagnosed and had lasted under 2 months. The CDR3 has 15 amino acids. CDR1 and CDR2 from the germline V gene are MNHEY and SVGEGT. V dropped 6 bases and J dropped 3 bases, with 18 bases sitting between them.

The rearrangement uses TRBV6-2 or TRBV6-3 and TRBJ2-7, with D possibly matching TRBD1 (6 bases). The specimen was blood. The clonotype originates from a woman aged 35 to 49 with Graves' hyperthyroidism. CDR3 coding DNA: TGTGCCAGCAGCACGACGGGATTGGGACACTACGAGCAGTACTTC. This encodes CASSTTGLGHYEQYF.